This T cell receptor beta chain was sequenced during a study of beta chain features in type 1 diabetes. A few counts support this clone. Antigen specificity is unknown. This same CDR3 is encoded by further DNA sequences in the sample. The study, taken as a whole, reports: When Type 1 diabetes patients were examined, their TCRB CDR3s proved moderately but significantly shorter in all four CD4+ subsets. Across patients, naive, central memory and Treg TCRB repertoires exhibited apparently greater similarity than was observed across healthy donors.

Reverse transcribing all isolated RNA meant expressed TCRB transcripts were sequenced. Only in-frame clones appear in the TCRdb table, and some are missing; sequencing was by immunoSEQ multiplex PCR. This table holds under 300,000 clones, 24% found once. Using CD45RO/CCR7/CD25/CD127/CD95/CD27, CD4+ naive, central memory, regulatory and stem cell-like memory cells were sorted. Without exception, sorted populations had purity beyond 95%. The material sequenced was naive CD4+ T cells from blood. The clonotype comes from a young woman with type 1 diabetes.

This CDR3 reads CAWSGAGNQPQHF. CDR3 in DNA: TGTGCCTGGTCAGGGGCTGGCAATCAGCCCCAGCATTTT. The gene calls are TRBV30 and TRBJ1-5; D might be TRBD1 (6 bases). There are 13 residues in the CDR3. CDR1 is GTSNPN and CDR2 is SVGIG in the germline V gene (reference sequence). V dropped 5 bases and J dropped 2 bases, with 10 bases sitting between them.